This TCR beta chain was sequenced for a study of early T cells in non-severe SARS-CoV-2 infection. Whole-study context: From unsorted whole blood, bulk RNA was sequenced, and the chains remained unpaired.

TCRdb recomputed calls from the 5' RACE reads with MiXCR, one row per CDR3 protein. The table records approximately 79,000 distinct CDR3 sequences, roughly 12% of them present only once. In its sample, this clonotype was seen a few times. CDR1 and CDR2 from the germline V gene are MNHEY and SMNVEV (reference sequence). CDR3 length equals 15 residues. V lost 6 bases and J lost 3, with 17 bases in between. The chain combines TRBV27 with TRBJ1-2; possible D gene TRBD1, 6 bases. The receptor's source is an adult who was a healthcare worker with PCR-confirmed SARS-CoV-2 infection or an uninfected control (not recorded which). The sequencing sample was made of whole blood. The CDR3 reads CASRRQQGFHYGYTF. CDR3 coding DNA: TGTGCCAGCAGACGGCAACAGGGCTTTCACTATGGCTACACCTTC.